This T cell receptor (beta chain) was identified during a study of PD-1 blockade in classical Hodgkin lymphoma. The wider study: Nivolumab 3 mg/kg was given intravenously every 2 weeks.

The data were produced by immunoSEQ multiplex PCR, yet TCRdb's version contains in-frame clones alone and is incomplete. The sample lists about 24,000 clones; approximately 79% were seen once. Study results and caveats: Reports indicated that newly diagnosed patients had lower baseline TCR diversity than healthy donors did. Researchers reported that CD4+ TCR diversity, though not CD8+, rose significantly by C4D1. Complete responders entered with baseline diversity on par with newly diagnosed patients, the results showed.

Regarding time point: cycle 4 day 1 (C4D1), after more than 5 weeks of nivolumab. Following autologous stem cell transplantation, relapse occurred in every patient, and exposure to brentuximab vedotin varied. Regarding this clone: Its antigen is still unknown.

The starting material was peripheral blood mononuclear cells (PBMCs), obtained before the fourth cycle of nivolumab. The receptor's source is a human donor with classical Hodgkin lymphoma.

DNA of the CDR3: TGTGCCACCAGTAAACAGGGGGCTGGAACTGAAGCTTTCTTT. Translation: CATSKQGAGTEAFF. V and J are TRBV15 and TRBJ1-1; 9 bases line up with TRBD1. J gave up 5 bases and V 6 bases, and 7 bases lay outside the gene matches. The CDR3 is made up of 14 amino acids. The germline V gene has CDR1 LNHNV and CDR2 YYDKDF (reference sequence).